This entry features one T cell receptor (beta chain) sequence. The data are from a study of somatic mutations in cytotoxic T cells in rheumatoid arthritis. Assay used: immunoSEQ multiplex PCR; TCRdb lists only in-frame clones, some missing. The top ten hold 8.5% to 10% of the sample, which has approximately 11,000 clones, about 68% seen once. The CDR3 sequence is 14 residues long. Germline CDR1 reads LGHNA; CDR2 reads YNFKEQ. The V and J ends lost 0 bases and 4 bases respectively, with 10 bases between them. The receptor's source is an older man in good health. The rearrangement joins TRBV4-2 to TRBJ2-7; D remains unclear. Material: CD8+ T cells sorted from blood. The CDR3 is CASSQEVTTYEQYF. The CDR3 bases are TGTGCCAGCAGCCAAGAGGTGACAACTTACGAGCAGTACTTC.